A single sample is the source of the 6 T cell receptor beta chains below, sequenced in a study of human T cells and chemical hapten exposure. One entry per CDR3 protein, called by TCRdb with MiXCR from the RACE reads. The sample lists 80,000 to 100,000 distinct CDR3 sequences, around 12% occurring once. Time point meaning: patch test 1, 2 weeks after DPC sensitization. Specified treatment: therapeutic diphenylcyclopropenone sensitization with weekly scalp DPC. The sequences come from whole blood, collected in connection with sensitization to the hapten diphenylcyclopropenone (DPC). The receptor set was obtained from a woman in her forties with alopecia areata. Some clones in this sample may be carry-over from other donors' samples.

The rearrangement joins TRBV7-2 to TRBJ2-1; 7 nucleotides agree with TRBD2. This CDR3 region has 18 residues. CDR1 is SGHTA, CDR2 FQGNSA, per germline. With V trimmed by 1 base and J by 2 bases, 11 bases remained unmatched. The CDR3 is CASSLGWLADTTYNEQFF. The DNA for the CDR3 is TGTGCCAGCAGCTTAGGATGGCTAGCGGACACAACCTACAATGAGCAGTTCTTC.

This clonotype has only a few counts. The V and J genes are TRBV28 and TRBJ1-4; D is unclear. This CDR3 has 12 amino acids. Germline V gene lookup returns CDR1 MDHEN and CDR2 SYDVKM. Trimming took 5 bases from V and 5 from J, leaving 6 bases between them. CDR3 bases: TGTGCCAGCAGTACTCGGAATGAAAAACTGTTTTTT. Protein: CASSTRNEKLFF.

This chain connects TRBV5-4 to TRBJ2-3; D is perhaps TRBD2 (6 bases). Germline loops: CDR1 SGHNT, CDR2 YYREEE (reference sequence). The CDR3 covers 14 residues. Trimming stripped 7 bases from V and 5 bases from J, with 17 bases between. This chain's CDR3 is CASHRGSFVDTQYF. Here the CDR3 DNA reads TGTGCCAGCCACCGGGGGTCCTTTGTAGATACGCAGTATTTT.

This clonotype was found a few times. This sequence joins TRBV19 and TRBJ2-4, with 9 bases identical to TRBD1. The CDR3 extends over 14 amino acids. The germline gives CDR1 LNHDA, CDR2 SQIVND (reference sequence). Trimming removed 6 bases from V and 8 bases from J; junction bases left unmatched: 8. CDR3 sequence: CASRAGQGRDIQYF. The CDR3 nucleotides are TGTGCCAGTAGGGCGGGACAGGGTAGAGACATTCAGTACTTC.

This clonotype was recorded many times. The gene calls are TRBV5-1 and TRBJ2-2; D may correspond to TRBD1 or TRBD2 (5 bases each). The germline CDR1 and CDR2 sequences are SGHRS and YFSETQ. The germline V and J ends were trimmed by 4 bases and 7 bases, with 14 bases remaining between them. This CDR3 comprises 14 residues. The CDR3 region is CASSPGGQYGELFF. The DNA of the CDR3 is TGCGCCAGCAGCCCTGGAGGACAATACGGGGAGCTGTTTTTT.

The chain recombines TRBV7-2 with TRBJ2-7; D unclear. Trimming shortened V by 5 bases and J by 2 bases, and 10 bases separated the two germline ends. This CDR3 spans 13 amino acids. Per the germline V gene, CDR1 is SGHTA and CDR2 is FQGNSA. Here the CDR3 DNA reads TGTGCCAGCAGCCGAGGCTCACCCTACGAGCAGTACTTC. It encodes CASSRGSPYEQYF.